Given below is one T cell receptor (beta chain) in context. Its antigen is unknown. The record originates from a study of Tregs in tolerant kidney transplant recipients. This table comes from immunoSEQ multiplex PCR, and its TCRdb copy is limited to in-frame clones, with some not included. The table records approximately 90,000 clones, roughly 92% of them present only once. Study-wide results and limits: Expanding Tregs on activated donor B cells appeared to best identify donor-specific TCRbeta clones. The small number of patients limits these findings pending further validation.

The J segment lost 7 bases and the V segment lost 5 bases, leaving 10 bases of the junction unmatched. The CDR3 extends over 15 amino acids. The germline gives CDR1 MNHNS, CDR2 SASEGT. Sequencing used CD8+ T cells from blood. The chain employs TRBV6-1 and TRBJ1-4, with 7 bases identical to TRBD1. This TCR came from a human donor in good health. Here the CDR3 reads CASSPRQGGIEKLFF. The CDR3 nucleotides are TGTGCCAGCAGTCCTAGACAGGGAGGAATTGAAAAACTGTTTTTT.